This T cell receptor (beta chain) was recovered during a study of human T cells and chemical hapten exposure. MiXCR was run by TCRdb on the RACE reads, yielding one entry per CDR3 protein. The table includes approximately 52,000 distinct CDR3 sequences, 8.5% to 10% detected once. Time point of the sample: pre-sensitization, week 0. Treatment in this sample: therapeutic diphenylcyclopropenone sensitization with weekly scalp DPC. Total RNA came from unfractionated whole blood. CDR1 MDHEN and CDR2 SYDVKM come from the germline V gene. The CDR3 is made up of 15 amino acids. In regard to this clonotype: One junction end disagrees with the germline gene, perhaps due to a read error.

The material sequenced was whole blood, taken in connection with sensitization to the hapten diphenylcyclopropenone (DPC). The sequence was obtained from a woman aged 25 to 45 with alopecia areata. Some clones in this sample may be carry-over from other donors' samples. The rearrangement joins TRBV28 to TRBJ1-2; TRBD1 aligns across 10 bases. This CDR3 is CASSLEGTGAYGYNF. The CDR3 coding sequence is TGTGCCAGCAGTTTGGAAGGGACAGGGGCTTATGGCTACAACTTC.